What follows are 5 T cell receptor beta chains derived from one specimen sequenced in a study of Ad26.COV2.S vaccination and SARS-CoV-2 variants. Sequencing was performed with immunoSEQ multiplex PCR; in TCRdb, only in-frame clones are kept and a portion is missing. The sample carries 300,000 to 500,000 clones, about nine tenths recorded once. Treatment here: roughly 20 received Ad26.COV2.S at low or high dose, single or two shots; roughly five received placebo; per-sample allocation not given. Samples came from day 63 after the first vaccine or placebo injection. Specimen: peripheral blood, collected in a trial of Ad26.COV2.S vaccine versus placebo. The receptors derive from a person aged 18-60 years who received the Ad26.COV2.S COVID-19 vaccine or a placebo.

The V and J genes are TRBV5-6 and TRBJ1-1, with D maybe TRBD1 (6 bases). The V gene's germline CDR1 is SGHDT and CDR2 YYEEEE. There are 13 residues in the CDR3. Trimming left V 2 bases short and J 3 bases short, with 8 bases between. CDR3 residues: CASSLQGYTEAFF. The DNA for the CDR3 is TGTGCCAGCAGCTTACAGGGCTACACTGAAGCTTTCTTT.

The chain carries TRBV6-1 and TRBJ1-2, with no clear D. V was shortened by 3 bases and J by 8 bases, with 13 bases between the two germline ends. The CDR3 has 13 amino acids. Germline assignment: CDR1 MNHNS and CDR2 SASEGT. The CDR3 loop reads CASSDMAEGGYTF. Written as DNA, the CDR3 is TGTGCCAGCAGTGATATGGCAGAGGGAGGCTACACCTTC.

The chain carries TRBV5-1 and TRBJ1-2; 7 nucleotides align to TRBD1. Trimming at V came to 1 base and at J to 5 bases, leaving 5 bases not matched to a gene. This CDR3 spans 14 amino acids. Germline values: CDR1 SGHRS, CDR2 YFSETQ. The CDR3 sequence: CASSLSDRVYGYTF. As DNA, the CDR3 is TGCGCCAGCAGCTTGTCCGACAGGGTGTATGGCTACACCTTC.

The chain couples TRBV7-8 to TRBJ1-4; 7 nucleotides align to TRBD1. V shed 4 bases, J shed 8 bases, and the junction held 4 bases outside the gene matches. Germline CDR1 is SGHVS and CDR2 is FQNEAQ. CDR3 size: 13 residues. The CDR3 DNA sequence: TGTGCCAGCAGCTCCGGGACAGTGGAAAAACTGTTTTTT. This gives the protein CASSSGTVEKLFF.

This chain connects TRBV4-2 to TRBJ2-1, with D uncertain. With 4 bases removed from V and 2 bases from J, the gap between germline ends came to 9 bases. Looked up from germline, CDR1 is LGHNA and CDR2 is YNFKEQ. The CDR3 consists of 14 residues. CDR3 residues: CASSLGAPYNEQFF. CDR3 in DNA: TGTGCCAGCAGCCTGGGTGCCCCCTACAATGAGCAGTTCTTC.